This T cell receptor (beta chain) emerged from a study of cytomegalovirus exposure and HLA in healthy donors. Study at large: The platform used for the 120 or so validation repertoires matched that of the approximately 620 first-cohort repertoires, a later analysis reported. Study-level points and caveats: Later, an analysis found that TCR clusters from the first cohort tended to co-occur in the roughly 110 validation repertoires.

Method: immunoSEQ multiplex PCR; TCRdb's copy keeps in-frame clones and lacks some. Of nearly 110,000 clones listed, approximately 90% were seen once; the top ten hold roughly 2%. Points on this clone: Antigen unknown.

The germline V gene has CDR1 SGHTA and CDR2 FQGNSA. Trimming removed 5 bases at V and 6 bases at J, with 11 bases between. This CDR3 is built from 13 residues. The receptor was isolated from a woman younger than 35 in good health and CMV-seropositive. V and J are TRBV7-2 and TRBJ1-5; D is undetermined. Specimen: PBMCs. Here the CDR3 DNA reads TGTGCCAGCAGCCCTAGTTCGGGTCAGCCCCAGCATTTT. Translating it yields CASSPSSGQPQHF.